These T cell receptor beta chains were read from a single sample in a study of cytomegalovirus exposure and HLA in healthy donors. Assay used: immunoSEQ multiplex PCR; TCRdb lists only in-frame clones, some missing. The table shows more than 100,000 clones, with 66% occurring only once. Sequencing input: PBMCs. The receptor set was obtained from a man aged 18 to 30 in good health and CMV-seronegative. Each CDR3 is given with its conserved first and last residue. Each record gives: CDR3 length, clone size, V gene, D gene, J gene, CDR3 protein, CDR3 DNA. D genes are given only for firm matches. Clone size, where shown, is once, few, many, or a class for clones that have expanded.

CDR3 length: 15
clone size: -
V gene: TRBV28
D gene: TRBD1
J gene: TRBJ2-7
CDR3 protein: CASSSPTGFYYEQYF
CDR3 DNA: TGTGCCAGCAGTTCGCCGACAGGGTTTTACTACGAGCAGTACTTC

CDR3 length: 14
clone size: -
V gene: TRBV7-9
D gene: TRBD2
J gene: TRBJ2-1
CDR3 protein: CASSPQRLAREQFF
CDR3 DNA: TGTGCCAGCAGCCCCCAGCGACTAGCGCGAGAGCAGTTCTTC

CDR3 length: 14
clone size: -
V gene: TRBV9
D gene: -
J gene: TRBJ2-7
CDR3 protein: CASSVGGKSGEQYF
CDR3 DNA: TGTGCCAGCAGCGTTGGGGGGAAGTCAGGCGAGCAGTACTTC

CDR3 length: 13
clone size: -
V gene: TRBV6-1
D gene: -
J gene: TRBJ1-2
CDR3 protein: CASSEAGEVSYTF
CDR3 DNA: TGTGCCAGCAGTGAAGCGGGGGAGGTTAGCTACACCTTC

CDR3 length: 15
clone size: few
V gene: TRBV18
D gene: -
J gene: TRBJ1-4
CDR3 protein: CASSPGQTTNEKLFF
CDR3 DNA: TGTGCCAGCTCACCCGGACAGACAACTAATGAAAAACTGTTTTTT

CDR3 length: 18
clone size: -
V gene: TRBV28
D gene: TRBD1
J gene: TRBJ1-5
CDR3 protein: CASSWDRVSVLSNQPQHF
CDR3 DNA: TGTGCCAGCAGCTGGGACAGGGTCTCGGTGTTGAGCAATCAGCCCCAGCATTTT

CDR3 length: 15
clone size: -
V gene: TRBV6-5
D gene: TRBD1
J gene: TRBJ1-4
CDR3 protein: CPSSLDRGDNEKLFF
CDR3 DNA: TGTCCCAGCAGCCTAGACAGGGGGGATAATGAAAAACTGTTTTTT

CDR3 length: 12
clone size: -
V gene: TRBV7-9
D gene: -
J gene: TRBJ2-5
CDR3 protein: CASSSTGETQYF
CDR3 DNA: TGTGCCAGCAGCTCAACCGGGGAGACCCAGTACTTC

CDR3 length: 14
clone size: -
V gene: TRBV5-1
D gene: -
J gene: TRBJ1-1
CDR3 protein: CASSSTGLNTEAFF
CDR3 DNA: TGCGCCAGCAGCTCGACAGGACTGAACACTGAAGCTTTCTTT

CDR3 length: 14
clone size: -
V gene: TRBV29-1
D gene: TRBD1
J gene: TRBJ2-7
CDR3 protein: CSVETRGQSYEQYF
CDR3 DNA: TGCAGCGTTGAAACCAGGGGGCAGTCCTACGAGCAGTACTTC

CDR3 length: 11
clone size: -
V gene: TRBV29-1
D gene: TRBD1
J gene: TRBJ1-2
CDR3 protein: CSVKDREGYTF
CDR3 DNA: TGCAGCGTCAAAGACAGGGAGGGCTACACCTTC

CDR3 length: 16
clone size: -
V gene: TRBV5-4
D gene: TRBD2
J gene: TRBJ2-5
CDR3 protein: CASSPGTSGGQETQYF
CDR3 DNA: TGTGCCAGCAGCCCAGGGACTAGCGGGGGGCAAGAGACCCAGTACTTC

CDR3 length: 15
clone size: -
V gene: TRBV7-8
D gene: -
J gene: TRBJ2-7
CDR3 protein: CASSLDRPGPYEQYF
CDR3 DNA: TGTGCCAGCAGCTTAGACCGGCCAGGCCCCTACGAGCAGTACTTC

CDR3 length: 13
clone size: -
V gene: TRBV19
D gene: -
J gene: TRBJ1-1
CDR3 protein: CASSILGGISAFF
CDR3 DNA: TGTGCCAGTAGTATCTTGGGGGGGATATCAGCTTTCTTT

CDR3 length: 15
clone size: -
V gene: TRBV4-1
D gene: -
J gene: TRBJ1-5
CDR3 protein: CASSQEKTQNQPQHF
CDR3 DNA: TGCGCCAGCAGCCAAGAAAAGACTCAAAATCAGCCCCAGCATTTT

CDR3 length: 16
clone size: -
V gene: TRBV30
D gene: -
J gene: TRBJ1-2
CDR3 protein: CAWSVRVGGVYYGYTF
CDR3 DNA: TGTGCCTGGAGTGTAAGGGTTGGCGGGGTATACTATGGCTACACCTTC

CDR3 length: 19
clone size: -
V gene: TRBV30
D gene: TRBD2
J gene: TRBJ2-5
CDR3 protein: CAWSPRWKLAGGTQETQYF
CDR3 DNA: TGTGCCTGGAGTCCGAGATGGAAACTAGCGGGGGGAACCCAAGAGACCCAGTACTTC

CDR3 length: 15
clone size: -
V gene: TRBV7-2
D gene: -
J gene: TRBJ2-1
CDR3 protein: CASSLADSSYNEQFF
CDR3 DNA: TGTGCCAGCAGCTTAGCGGACTCGTCTTACAATGAGCAGTTCTTC

CDR3 length: 15
clone size: -
V gene: TRBV30
D gene: TRBD2
J gene: TRBJ2-1
CDR3 protein: CAWSVTSGRAREQFF
CDR3 DNA: TGTGCCTGGAGTGTGACTAGCGGGAGGGCCCGTGAGCAGTTCTTC

CDR3 length: 14
clone size: -
V gene: TRBV5-8
D gene: TRBD1
J gene: TRBJ2-1
CDR3 protein: CASRSDRTYNEQFF
CDR3 DNA: TGTGCCAGCAGGTCGGACAGGACCTACAATGAGCAGTTCTTC

CDR3 length: 11
clone size: -
V gene: TRBV29-1
D gene: -
J gene: TRBJ2-1
CDR3 protein: CSVEEFRGQFF
CDR3 DNA: TGCAGCGTCGAGGAGTTCCGGGGGCAGTTCTTC

CDR3 length: 15
clone size: few
V gene: TRBV14
D gene: TRBD1
J gene: TRBJ2-5
CDR3 protein: CASSRLQGARETQYF
CDR3 DNA: TGTGCCAGCAGTCGGTTACAGGGGGCGAGGGAGACCCAGTACTTC

CDR3 length: 15
clone size: -
V gene: TRBV5-6
D gene: TRBD2
J gene: TRBJ2-1
CDR3 protein: CASSSGTSSYNEQFF
CDR3 DNA: TGTGCCAGCAGCTCCGGGACTAGCTCTTACAATGAGCAGTTCTTC

CDR3 length: 13
clone size: -
V gene: TRBV14
D gene: -
J gene: TRBJ2-1
CDR3 protein: CASSQDMGGEQFF
CDR3 DNA: TGTGCCAGCAGCCAAGATATGGGGGGTGAGCAGTTCTTC

CDR3 length: 13
clone size: few
V gene: TRBV9
D gene: TRBD1
J gene: TRBJ2-1
CDR3 protein: CASSPNLQGLLFF
CDR3 DNA: TGTGCCAGCAGTCCGAATCTACAGGGGTTGCTGTTCTTC

CDR3 length: 12
clone size: -
V gene: TRBV27
D gene: TRBD1
J gene: TRBJ1-2
CDR3 protein: CASSPQGAGYTF
CDR3 DNA: TGTGCCAGCAGCCCTCAGGGGGCAGGCTACACCTTC

CDR3 length: 16
clone size: few
V gene: TRBV5-6
D gene: TRBD1
J gene: TRBJ2-5
CDR3 protein: CASSLVGTGSGETQYF
CDR3 DNA: TGTGCCAGCAGCTTGGTAGGGACAGGGTCGGGAGAGACCCAGTACTTC

CDR3 length: 16
clone size: -
V gene: TRBV7-2
D gene: TRBD2
J gene: TRBJ2-3
CDR3 protein: CASSLRLAGGPDTQYF
CDR3 DNA: TGTGCCAGCAGCCTAAGACTAGCGGGCGGTCCTGATACGCAGTATTTT

CDR3 length: 16
clone size: -
V gene: TRBV7-9
D gene: TRBD1
J gene: TRBJ1-2
CDR3 protein: CASSRTQTGGDYGYTF
CDR3 DNA: TGTGCCAGCAGCCGTACTCAGACAGGGGGGGACTATGGCTACACCTTC

CDR3 length: 13
clone size: few
V gene: TRBV6-1
D gene: -
J gene: TRBJ1-5
CDR3 protein: CASSEARVAPQHF
CDR3 DNA: TGTGCCAGCAGTGAAGCGAGGGTGGCTCCCCAGCATTTT

CDR3 length: 15
clone size: few
V gene: TRBV5-1
D gene: TRBD2
J gene: TRBJ2-7
CDR3 protein: CASSPLTSGSREQYF
CDR3 DNA: TGCGCCAGCAGCCCCCTTACTAGCGGGAGTCGCGAGCAGTACTTC

CDR3 length: 12
clone size: -
V gene: TRBV29-1
D gene: TRBD2
J gene: TRBJ2-2
CDR3 protein: CSIGGGTGELFF
CDR3 DNA: TGCAGCATCGGGGGGGGCACCGGGGAGCTGTTTTTT

CDR3 length: 14
clone size: -
V gene: TRBV28
D gene: -
J gene: TRBJ1-1
CDR3 protein: CASSLDDRLTEAFF
CDR3 DNA: TGTGCCAGCAGTCTGGATGACAGGCTCACTGAAGCTTTCTTT

CDR3 length: 16
clone size: -
V gene: TRBV10-1
D gene: TRBD1
J gene: TRBJ2-4
CDR3 protein: CASSEGVRDSQNIQYF
CDR3 DNA: TGCGCCAGCAGTGAGGGTGTCAGGGACAGCCAAAACATTCAGTACTTC

CDR3 length: 15
clone size: few
V gene: TRBV6-1
D gene: TRBD2
J gene: TRBJ2-5
CDR3 protein: CASSEVAGWGGTQYF
CDR3 DNA: TGTGCCAGCAGTGAAGTGGCAGGTTGGGGGGGGACCCAGTACTTC